The following is a T cell receptor beta chain sequence with its context. These data come from a study of T cell changes during pregnancy in multiple sclerosis. CDR1 is MNHEY, CDR2 SVGAGI, per germline. After removal of 4 bases from V and 1 base from J, the junction contained 5 bases not matched to a gene. The CDR3 has 16 residues. Sequencing was performed with immunoSEQ multiplex PCR; in TCRdb, only in-frame clones are kept and a portion is missing. Of 55,000 to 85,000 clones in the sample, just over 90% were seen once. The sequenced sample was peripheral blood, obtained after pregnancy. The source of this sequence is a female donor with multiple sclerosis, enrolled in a pregnancy study. This rearrangement joins TRBV6-5 to TRBJ2-2, with 8 nucleotides matching TRBD1. For the CDR3, the DNA is TGTGCCAGCAGTTTGCCCGGGACAGGGAACACCGGGGAGCTGTTTTTT. This gives the protein CASSLPGTGNTGELFF.